The 20 T cell receptor beta chains given below trace back to one sample, sequenced in a study of CXCR3-negative and CXCR3-positive naive CD8 T cells. UMI-tagged TRB cDNA libraries were built via 5' RACE. TCRdb reprocessed the 5' RACE reads, keeping one entry per CDR3 protein, no DNA. This sample contains about 46,000 distinct CDR3 sequences. Material for sequencing was naive CXCR3- CD8+ T cells from blood. Subset described: CD45RO-CCR7+CD27+CD95- naive CD8+ T cells lacking CXCR3 (TNR3-). The receptors were gathered from a human donor in good health. Some clones in this sample may be carry-over from other donors' samples.

The V gene is TRBV6-5, the J gene TRBJ1-6. From germline, CDR1 is MNHEY and CDR2 SVGAGI. This CDR3 contains 15 residues. The CDR3 loop is CASTSLYGGVSPLHF.

This chain connects TRBV20-1 to TRBJ2-1; checking the TCRdb D call of TRBD1 is not possible without DNA. The CDR3 sequence is 12 residues long. Germline V lookup: CDR1 DFQATT, CDR2 SNEGSKA (reference sequence). CDR3 loop: CSASAPGNEQFF.

The chain recombines TRBV29-1 with TRBJ2-7; the D call of TRBD1 rests on TCRdb alone, since no DNA is present to check it. The germline gives CDR1 SQVTM, CDR2 ANQGSEA. The CDR3 consists of 13 residues. The CDR3 loop reads CSVEGGVMSEQYF.

The V and J genes are TRBV20-1 and TRBJ1-4. Germline V CDR1 and CDR2: DFQATT, SNEGSKA (reference sequence). The CDR3 runs 14 residues. The CDR3 is CSAMVVTTNEKLFF.

The chain uses TRBV28 and TRBJ1-2. The CDR3 is 12 amino acids. Germline V gene sequence: CDR1 MDHEN, CDR2 SYDVKM. CDR3 amino acids: CASRYFLGGYTF.

V usage is TRBV5-1 and J usage is TRBJ2-1; TCRdb lists TRBD1, though no DNA is available to test this call. CDR1 SGHRS and CDR2 YFSETQ come from the germline V gene. The CDR3 is 13 residues long. This chain's CDR3 is CASSTPMGNEQFF.

The CDR3 region is CASSLFRDRESNYGYTF. The chain employs TRBV2 and TRBJ1-2; TCRdb lists TRBD1, though no DNA is available to test this call. CDR3 size: 17 residues. CDR1 is SNHLY and CDR2 is FYNNEI in the germline V gene.

The chain uses TRBV6-5 and TRBJ1-1. The CDR3 loop spans 15 amino acids. The germline gives CDR1 MNHEY, CDR2 SVGAGI. The CDR3: CASSYWRPKDTEAFF.

The V gene is TRBV29-1, the J gene TRBJ1-1; TCRdb picks TRBD1, but there is no DNA to check that call. Germline V CDR1 and CDR2: SQVTM, ANQGSEA. The CDR3 loop spans 15 amino acids. CDR3 sequence reads: CSVSGVPLRDTEAFF.

The V call is TRBV7-6, the J call TRBJ2-3. In germline, CDR1 is SGHVS, CDR2 FNYEAQ. The CDR3 sequence is 12 residues long. The CDR3 reads CASSSEMDTQYF.

V and J are TRBV3-1 and TRBJ2-3; TCRdb indicates TRBD2, and absent DNA this call remains unverified. Germline V lookup: CDR1 LGHDT, CDR2 YNNKEL (reference sequence). The CDR3 runs 17 residues. The CDR3 is CASSQYPLATRADTQYF.

V is TRBV7-7 and J is TRBJ2-1; TCRdb lists TRBD2, though no DNA is available to test this call. Germline V lookup: CDR1 SSHAT, CDR2 FNYEAQ (reference sequence). This CDR3 region has 14 residues. The CDR3 sequence: CASSPALAGYEQFF.

The rearrangement joins TRBV27 to TRBJ2-7. The CDR3 spans 13 residues. CDR1 MNHEY and CDR2 SMNVEV come from the germline V gene (reference sequence). The CDR3 loop reads CASSFKSSYEQYF.

V gene TRBV28 combines with J gene TRBJ1-2; TCRdb lists TRBD1, though no DNA is available to test this call. This CDR3 has 12 amino acids. Germline-derived CDR1 and CDR2 are MDHEN and SYDVKM. CDR3 region: CASSFRDYGYTF.

The genes are TRBV20-1 and TRBJ1-2; as DNA is missing, the TRBD1 call by TCRdb cannot be tested. The CDR3 totals 12 residues. Germline V gene sequence: CDR1 DFQATT, CDR2 SNEGSKA (reference sequence). The CDR3 is CSAPLTVWGYTF.

Here the CDR3 reads CASRTGTNQETQYF. The rearrangement links TRBV6-5 to TRBJ2-5; TCRdb designates TRBD1, a call that cannot be tested without DNA. The CDR3 consists of 14 residues. Germline CDR1 MNHEY, CDR2 SVGAGI.

The gene calls are TRBV6-5 and TRBJ2-1; TCRdb lists TRBD1, though no DNA is available to test this call. The CDR3 consists of 16 residues. Germline V gene lookup returns CDR1 MNHEY and CDR2 SVGAGI. The CDR3 protein is CASSFHLGHLYNEQFF.

This rearrangement joins TRBV29-1 to TRBJ2-1; TCRdb names TRBD1, which stays unverified in the absence of DNA. CDR3 size: 13 residues. Germline V gives CDR1 SQVTM, CDR2 ANQGSEA. CDR3 sequence reads: CSVEEGAGNEQFF.

V usage is TRBV20-1 and J usage is TRBJ2-1; the D gene TCRdb calls, TRBD2, cannot be checked with no DNA. Germline V gene data show CDR1 as DFQATT and CDR2 as SNEGSKA (reference sequence). The CDR3 extends over 15 amino acids. Here the CDR3 reads CSASSGESSYNEQFF.

V gene TRBV7-6 combines with J gene TRBJ2-7; as DNA is missing, the TRBD1 call by TCRdb cannot be tested. Per germline, CDR1 SGHVS and CDR2 FNYEAQ. The CDR3 has 14 amino acids. The CDR3 is CASSLMGQGYEQYF.